The rows below give T cell receptor beta chains drawn from one sample of a study of blood T cell repertoires in COVID-19. Using immunoSEQ multiplex PCR, the repertoire was profiled, and TCRdb retains in-frame clones only, with some absent. The data show roughly 140,000 clones, with about 79% seen just once and around 7.2% held by the top ten. Material for sequencing was peripheral blood. The receptor set was obtained from a woman aged 50 to 60 in a cohort sampled during active or convalescent COVID-19. Each CDR3 is given with its conserved first and last residue. The order of the fields is clone size, J gene, V gene, D gene, CDR3 protein. A D gene is named only where the DNA matches it firmly. Some rows have no size entry. The others give once, few or many, or a class for an expanded clone.

. | TRBJ1-4 | TRBV19 | . | CASSIEGRWNEKLFF
once | TRBJ2-7 | TRBV5-1 | TRBD2 | CASSSGVGYEQYF
once | TRBJ1-6 | TRBV5-4 | TRBD1 | CASSRTGQYRISPLHF
. | TRBJ1-2 | TRBV10-2 | . | CASTQVGRTTGYTF
. | TRBJ1-2 | TRBV7-8 | . | CASSLAGVGGYTF
. | TRBJ2-2 | TRBV3-1/TRBV3-2 | TRBD2 | CASSQGTSGGLNTGELFF
. | TRBJ2-3 | TRBV11-2 | . | CASSLEPTTDTQYF
few | TRBJ1-1 | TRBV2 | . | CASSLNELGDTEAFF
. | TRBJ1-6 | TRBV12-3/TRBV12-4 | . | CASSLLENSPLHF
. | TRBJ2-7 | TRBV9 | TRBD2 | CASSPASGGFYEQYF
. | TRBJ1-2 | TRBV7-9 | . | CASSLVTAGYTF
. | TRBJ1-1 | TRBV30 | . | CAWAGFSEAFF
. | TRBJ2-2 | TRBV5-8 | . | CASSPAGFTGELFF
. | TRBJ1-5 | TRBV28 | TRBD1 | CASSPSTGGNQPQHF
. | TRBJ1-6 | TRBV6-1 | . | CASSERLAGNSPLHF
. | TRBJ2-7 | TRBV19 | . | CASSLPGSKTYEQYF
. | TRBJ2-2 | TRBV11-3 | TRBD1 | CASSRGQPRTGELFF
once | TRBJ2-1 | TRBV7-2 | . | CASSSRPSSYNEQFF
. | TRBJ2-7 | TRBV4-1 | TRBD1 | CASSQTGTGLSEQYF
. | TRBJ1-1 | TRBV9 | . | CASSGQVLDTEAFF
. | TRBJ1-4 | TRBV2 | . | CASRPPGFVREKLFF
. | TRBJ2-4 | TRBV15 | TRBD2 | CATRDAGDGAKNIQYF
. | TRBJ2-3 | TRBV18 | . | CASSPGRTDTQYF
. | TRBJ2-1 | TRBV24-1 | TRBD2 | CATSETSGGAPYNEQFF
. | TRBJ2-2 | TRBV4-1 | TRBD1 | CASSPGTGSTGELFF
. | TRBJ2-7 | TRBV5-1 | TRBD2 | CASSPTSGLSSYEQYF
. | TRBJ1-1 | TRBV19 | TRBD1 | CASRPGTGTEAFF